Included here is one T cell receptor (beta chain) sequence, with context. Its antigen is not identified. The data were taken from a study of cytomegalovirus exposure and HLA in healthy donors. The germline gives CDR1 LNHDA, CDR2 SQIVND (reference sequence). V lost 3 bases, J lost 8 bases, and 8 bases stayed unmatched. The CDR3 runs 15 residues. The study, taken as a whole, reports: In a later analysis, DRB1 alleles had the most associated TCRs; HLA-C alleles the fewest.

It was with 60 Vbeta and 13 Jbeta primers that the PCR ran. Using immunoSEQ multiplex PCR, the repertoire was profiled, and TCRdb retains in-frame clones only, with some absent. The specimen's table records 100,000 to 150,000 clones. The chain has TRBV19 and TRBJ1-4; 8 bases are a match to TRBD1. The sample comprised PBMCs. This receptor was obtained from a man between 18 and 29 years old in good health and CMV-seronegative. The CDR3 reads CASSIQGAMAEKLFF. The CDR3 DNA is TGTGCCAGTAGTATCCAGGGGGCGATGGCCGAAAAACTGTTTTTT.